The 31 T cell receptor beta chains below were found in one sample sequenced in a study of cytomegalovirus exposure and HLA in healthy donors. With 60 Vbeta and 13 Jbeta primers, the PCR was carried out. Measured with immunoSEQ multiplex PCR; TCRdb has only the in-frame clones, and not every one. The table shows around 180,000 clones, with about 73% occurring only once. The source material was PBMCs. Receptor source: a woman between 50 and 59 years old in good health and CMV-seropositive.

The chain is built from TRBV29-1 and TRBJ2-7; 9 positions agree with TRBD1. The CDR3 has 14 residues. With 7 bases clipped from V and 3 bases from J, the junction kept 10 bases outside the gene matches. In germline, CDR1 is SQVTM, CDR2 ANQGSEA. The CDR3 DNA follows: TGCAGCGGATGTTCCGGGACAGGGTGCTACGAGCAGTACTTC. This codes for CSGCSGTGCYEQYF.

The chain carries TRBV7-9 and TRBJ2-1; perhaps TRBD1 as D (6 bases). The CDR3 runs 17 residues. Germline V lookup: CDR1 SEHNR, CDR2 FQNEAQ (reference sequence). V gave up 1 base and J gave up 0 bases, with 13 bases separating them. The CDR3 reads CASSLEVQGSSYNEQFF. DNA for the CDR3: TGTGCCAGCAGCTTAGAAGTACAGGGAAGCTCCTACAATGAGCAGTTCTTC. Based on the CDR3 plus reference TRBV7-9 and TRBJ2-1, the full variable domain is DTGVSQNPRHKITKRGQNVTFRCDPISEHNRLYWYRQTLGQGPEFLTYFQNEAQLEKSRLLSDRFSAERPKGSFSTLEIQRTEQGDSAMYLCASSLEVQGSSYNEQFFGPGTRLTVL.

The V call is TRBV6-6, the J call TRBJ2-1; 7 positions match TRBD1. The CDR3 is 16 residues long. The V segment lost 0 bases and the J segment 3 bases; nucleotides outside the gene matches: 5. CDR1 is MNHNY, CDR2 SVGAGI, per germline (reference sequence). CDR3 coding DNA: TGTGCCAGCAGTTACTCCATCGGGACAGTCTACAATGAGCAGTTCTTC. Translated: CASSYSIGTVYNEQFF.

The chain uses TRBV14 and TRBJ1-6; D ambiguous. V was shortened by 3 bases and J by 9 bases, with 12 bases between the two germline ends. This CDR3 has 14 residues. From germline, CDR1 is SGHDN and CDR2 FVKESK. CDR3 protein: CASSHLSSTSPLHF. The DNA for the CDR3 is TGTGCCAGCAGCCACTTAAGTAGCACTTCACCCCTCCACTTT.

The chain joins TRBV5-1 to TRBJ1-6, with 10 bases matching TRBD1. After removal of 4 bases from V and 9 bases from J, the junction contained 10 bases not matched to a gene. Germline V gene lookup returns CDR1 SGHRS and CDR2 YFSETQ. The CDR3 is 16 residues long. DNA of the CDR3: TGCGCCAGCAGCCCGTGGGGGACAGGGGCGTTTTCACCCCTCCACTTT. Its protein product is CASSPWGTGAFSPLHF.

The gene calls are TRBV7-9 and TRBJ1-2; D call uncertain. Trimming cost V 0 bases and J 8 bases, with 7 bases left between them. The CDR3 runs to 12 residues. Germline-derived CDR1 and CDR2 are SEHNR and FQNEAQ (reference sequence). The CDR3 nucleotides read TGTGCCAGCAGCTTAGCGCCCGGGGGCTACACCTTC. Protein: CASSLAPGGYTF.

On this clone itself: One end of the junction does not line up with germline, which may come from a read error. This sequence joins TRBV7-9 and TRBJ1-4, with TRBD1 matching over 8 bases. Germline CDR1 is SEHNR and CDR2 is FQNEAQ (reference sequence). This CDR3 spans 14 amino acids. CDR3 protein: CSSSPRQGNEKLFF. CDR3 DNA sequence: TGTTCCAGCAGCCCCAGACAGGGGAATGAAAAACTGTTTTTT. Complete variable domain (other parts from reference TRBV7-9 and TRBJ1-4): DTGVSQNPRHKITKRGQNVTFRCDPISEHNRLYWYRQTLGQGPEFLTYFQNEAQLEKSRLLSDRFSAERPKGSFSTLEIQRTEQGDSAMYLCSSSPRQGNEKLFFGSGTQLSVL.

Details on this clone: The germline gene is not matched at one end of the junction; a read error may be the cause. The chain combines TRBV7-9 with TRBJ2-2; D is possibly TRBD1 (5 bases). The CDR3 covers 16 residues. Germline CDR1 is SEHNR and CDR2 is FQNEAQ (reference sequence). CDR3 protein: CSSSFDFDQGAGELFF. The CDR3 DNA reads as TGTTCCAGCAGCTTCGATTTTGACCAGGGCGCCGGGGAGCTGTTTTTT.

The CDR3 spells CASTDVSQGLEYF. CDR3 DNA: TGCGCCAGCACCGACGTGAGTCAGGGCCTCGAGTACTTC. This chain connects TRBV5-1 to TRBJ2-7; possible D gene TRBD1, 5 bases. This CDR3 has 13 amino acids. Trimming stripped 6 bases from V and 11 bases from J, with 21 bases between. CDR1 is SGHRS and CDR2 is YFSETQ in the germline V gene.

This chain joins TRBV4-1 and TRBJ1-1; D remains unclear. V shed 8 bases and J shed 0 bases, with 10 bases lying between them. The CDR3 extends over 13 amino acids. The germline CDR1 and CDR2 sequences are MGHRA and YSYEKL. The CDR3 sequence: CASAVLLNTEAFF. Written as DNA, the CDR3 is TGCGCCAGCGCGGTGCTGTTGAACACTGAAGCTTTCTTT.

This chain connects TRBV5-3 to TRBJ2-1, with no clear D. TRBV5-3 is reported as an ORF; its role is uncertain. This CDR3 spans 12 amino acids. V was trimmed by 7 bases and J by 0 bases, leaving 5 bases between them. The CDR3 loop reads CARWSSYNEQFF. The CDR3 nucleotides are TGTGCCAGATGGAGCTCCTACAATGAGCAGTTCTTC.

This chain connects TRBV5-1 to TRBJ1-5; TRBD1 agrees at 8 bases. The CDR3 length is 14 residues. Germline V lookup: CDR1 SGHRS, CDR2 YFSETQ. Losses at the gene ends were 4 bases for V and 6 bases for J; bases not matched to a gene: 6. CDR3 protein: CASSPRGLGQPQHF. The CDR3 DNA sequence: TGCGCCAGCAGCCCCAGGGGGCTAGGTCAGCCCCAGCATTTT.

The chain recombines TRBV5-1 with TRBJ1-3; no reliable D call. This CDR3 contains 15 residues. V lost 0 bases and J 1 base, leaving 8 bases between the germline ends. CDR1 and CDR2 (germline): SGHRS, YFSETQ. The CDR3 DNA reads TGCGCCAGCAGCTTGGCCGTGAGTTCTGGAAACACCATATATTTT. It encodes CASSLAVSSGNTIYF.

This clone was seen more than once but under ten times. The rearrangement links TRBV6-1 to TRBJ1-4; 9 bases map to TRBD1. The CDR3 extends over 14 amino acids. The V and J ends lost 6 bases and 4 bases, in that order; junction bases with no gene match: 3. Germline CDR1 is MNHNS and CDR2 is SASEGT. The CDR3 DNA is TGTGCCAGCAGGTTGGGACAGGGTAATGAAAAACTGTTTTTT. This gives the protein CASRLGQGNEKLFF.

J is TRBJ1-1 and V is TRBV4-1; D is ambiguous. This CDR3 spans 13 amino acids. V lost 4 bases to trimming and J lost 3 bases, with 9 bases between them. Germline CDR1 MGHRA, CDR2 YSYEKL. The CDR3 nucleotides read TGCGCCAGCAGCCCAACGGTGGACACTGAAGCTTTCTTT. Amino acid sequence: CASSPTVDTEAFF.

The chain couples TRBV7-9 to TRBJ2-5; D might be TRBD2 (5 bases). The J call is in doubt because the DNA end fits TRBJ2-7 better. This CDR3 is 12 amino acids long. Per the germline V gene, CDR1 is SEHNR and CDR2 is FQNEAQ (reference sequence). The CDR3 protein is CASTRGSYEQYF. CDR3 nucleotides: TGTGCCAGCACCAGAGGGTCCTACGAGCAGTACTTC.

This clone was detected once. This sequence joins TRBV2 and TRBJ1-5, with no clear D. V was cut by 4 bases and J by 3 bases, with 10 bases left in between. Per the germline V gene, CDR1 is SNHLY and CDR2 is FYNNEI. The CDR3 covers 14 residues. Written as DNA, the CDR3 is TGTGCCAGCAGTGGACACCTTGACAATCAGCCCCAGCATTTT. Residues: CASSGHLDNQPQHF.

The chain carries TRBV6-1 and TRBJ2-3; TRBD2 matches 7 bases. Germline lookup yields CDR1 MNHNS and CDR2 SASEGT. V lost 3 bases, J lost 2 bases, and 5 bases stayed unmatched. CDR3 length equals 15 residues. CDR3 sequence (DNA): TGTGCCAGCAGTGAGTACAGCGGGGTCACAGATACGCAGTATTTT. This codes for CASSEYSGVTDTQYF.

This sequence joins TRBV4-1 and TRBJ1-5, with a tentative D call TRBD1 (5 bases). The CDR3 is made up of 14 amino acids. CDR1 is MGHRA, CDR2 YSYEKL, per germline. Trimming pared 0 bases from V and 9 bases from J, leaving 12 bases between. The CDR3 coding sequence is TGCGCCAGCAGCCAAGATTCGGCAGGGCCGCCCCAGCATTTT. Translated: CASSQDSAGPPQHF.

This chain connects TRBV6-1 to TRBJ1-4; 7 nucleotides line up with TRBD1. V dropped 7 bases and J dropped 0; count of bases not matched to a gene: 5. Germline loops: CDR1 MNHNS, CDR2 SASEGT. The CDR3 is 15 residues long. The DNA of the CDR3 is TGTGCCAGCACCACAGGGGCGGCAACTAATGAAAAACTGTTTTTT. Translating gives CASTTGAATNEKLFF.

This chain links TRBV7-3 with TRBJ2-2; 8 bases fit TRBD2. V trimming: 5 bases; J trimming: 3 bases; junction bases outside the gene matches: 11. The CDR3 has 17 residues. CDR1 SGHTA and CDR2 FQGTGA come from the germline V gene. CDR3 sequence reads: CASSITRSGGYTGELFF. In nucleotides, the CDR3 is TGTGCCAGCAGCATCACCAGGAGCGGGGGTTACACCGGGGAGCTGTTTTTT. Full variable domain (outside the CDR3, taken from reference TRBV7-3 and TRBJ2-2): GAGVSQTPSNKVTEKGKYVELRCDPISGHTALYWYRQSLGQGPEFLIYFQGTGAADDSGLPNDRFFAVRPEGSVSTLKIQRTERGDSAVYLCASSITRSGGYTGELFFGEGSRLTVL.

This chain links TRBV9 with TRBJ2-2; TRBD2 agrees at 12 bases. Germline-derived CDR1 and CDR2 are SGDLS and YYNGEE. The CDR3 loop spans 19 amino acids. J was trimmed by 5 bases and V by 1 base; bases with no gene match: 12. The CDR3, as DNA: TGTGCCAGCAGCGTAAATCCGACTAGCGGGGGCCTAGGGACCGGGGAGCTGTTTTTT. It codes for CASSVNPTSGGLGTGELFF.

The V call is TRBV5-1, the J call TRBJ2-5, with a possible D match to TRBD1 (7 bases). This CDR3 is built from 16 residues. From germline, CDR1 is SGHRS and CDR2 YFSETQ. V lost 0 bases to trimming and J lost 4 bases, with 16 bases between them. The CDR3 region is CASSLARQGGTETQYF. In nucleotides, the CDR3 is TGCGCCAGCAGCTTGGCCAGGCAGGGGGGTACAGAGACCCAGTACTTC.

The chain links TRBV30 to TRBJ2-5; 10 bases agree with TRBD2. The CDR3 contains 14 residues. Germline lookup yields CDR1 GTSNPN and CDR2 SVGIG (reference sequence). The trim removed 3 bases at V and 2 bases at J, leaving 3 bases unmatched. Written as DNA, the CDR3 is TGTGCCTGGAGGTTTAGCGGGGGGCAAGAGACCCAGTACTTC. Translated: CAWRFSGGQETQYF.

This clone was seen once. This chain links TRBV5-4 with TRBJ1-2; 11 bases are shared with TRBD1. Unmatched junction bases numbered 6, after V lost 4 bases and J lost 7 bases. The CDR3 length is 14 residues. Germline V gene data show CDR1 as SGHNT and CDR2 as YYREEE (reference sequence). CDR3 bases: TGTGCCAGCAGCAGCCGGACAGGGGGCTTTGGCTACACCTTC. Translated: CASSSRTGGFGYTF.

This clone was seen a few times. This chain uses TRBV23-1 with TRBJ2-3; a weak D match, TRBD2 (5 bases). TRBV23-1 is annotated as an ORF whose role is uncertain. V was pared by 4 bases and J by 1 base, with 12 bases between. The CDR3 is 15 amino acids. The CDR3 DNA sequence: TGCGCCAGCAGTCTGATGAGGGTTTGCACAGATACGCAGTATTTT. It codes for CASSLMRVCTDTQYF.

The rearrangement joins TRBV5-4 to TRBJ1-2, with 8 positions matching TRBD1. This CDR3 spans 13 amino acids. Germline V gene data show CDR1 as SGHNT and CDR2 as YYREEE (reference sequence). V was clipped by 9 bases and J by 8 bases; unmatched bases: 12. The CDR3 is CATGDRTKGGYTF. The DNA for the CDR3 is TGTGCCACGGGGGACAGGACAAAGGGGGGCTACACCTTC.

The rearrangement joins TRBV11-2 to TRBJ1-5, with D possibly matching TRBD1 (6 bases). CDR1 SGHAT and CDR2 FQNNGV come from the germline V gene. The V end was cut by 0 bases, the J end by 7 bases, with 7 bases between. The CDR3 has 13 residues. The CDR3: CASSLERGQPQHF. The DNA for the CDR3 is TGTGCCAGCAGCTTAGAAAGGGGGCAGCCCCAGCATTTT.

The chain has TRBV11-2 and TRBJ2-5, with 10 bases aligning to TRBD1. The CDR3 sequence is 15 residues long. J gave up 5 bases and V 10 bases, and 13 bases lay outside the gene matches. Per the germline V gene, CDR1 is SGHAT and CDR2 is FQNNGV. CDR3 bases: TGTGCCACCTTAACTACAGACAGGGGGCGGGAGACCCAGTACTTC. It specifies CATLTTDRGRETQYF.

The CDR3 DNA sequence: TGTGCCAGCAGCTTAGGGGAGCAGACCGGGGAGCTGTTTTTT. As protein: CASSLGEQTGELFF. The gene calls are TRBV11-3 and TRBJ2-2; D is possibly TRBD2 (5 bases). The length of the CDR3 is 14 residues. Germline values: CDR1 SGHNT, CDR2 YENEEA. V lost 1 base and J 5 bases, leaving 8 bases between the germline ends. Full variable domain (rest looked up from reference TRBV11-3 and TRBJ2-2): EAGVVQSPRYKIIEKKQPVAFWCNPISGHNTLYWYLQNLGQGPELLIRYENEEAVDDSQLPKDRFSAERLKGVDSTLKIQPAELGDSAVYLCASSLGEQTGELFFGEGSRLTVL.

This sequence joins TRBV5-1 and TRBJ1-3, with D maybe TRBD1 (5 bases). CDR3 length: 17 residues. With 0 bases removed from V and 4 bases from J, the gap between germline ends came to 17 bases. The germline V gene encodes CDR1 SGHRS and CDR2 YFSETQ. The CDR3 region has the DNA TGCGCCAGCAGCTTGGGTGCAGGGAGGTTGGGCGGAAACACCATATATTTT. Amino acids: CASSLGAGRLGGNTIYF.